The T cell receptor (beta chain) described here comes from a study of CD8 T cells in ankylosing spondylitis. The V gene lost 0 bases and the J gene lost 4 bases, with 7 bases spanning the gap. The CDR3 length is 13 residues. The germline V gene has CDR1 SGDLS and CDR2 YYNGEE. Notes on the study in general: Disease-linked clones reportedly concentrated significantly in matched ankylosing spondylitis synovial fluid. Disease-linked clones were CD8+ and relatively rare in peripheral blood. Reports of some motif variants in reactive arthritis synovial fluid and blood predate this one. Ankylosing spondylitis blood appeared to be characterized by a TCR beta motif of about 8 highly homologous variants.

Points on this clonotype: Antigen: not known.

With molecular barcodes, quantitative 5'-RACE was used to make the TCR beta libraries. TCRdb called the 5' RACE reads again in MiXCR, with one record for every CDR3 protein. The table lists more than 650,000 distinct CDR3 sequences, 12% of them singletons. This rearrangement joins TRBV9 to TRBJ1-2; D perhaps matches TRBD1 (5 bases). The sample was blood, either unsorted or a sorted T cell fraction (not recorded which). This sequence was found in a male donor with ankylosing spondylitis. The CDR3 bases are TGTGCCAGCAGCGTAGCTGACAGCTATGGCTACACCTTC. Translated: CASSVADSYGYTF.